These T cell receptor beta chains were read from a single sample in a study of OX40 agonist ivuxolimab in advanced cancers. Using immunoSEQ multiplex PCR, the repertoire was profiled, and TCRdb retains in-frame clones only, with some absent. Among about 54,000 clones listed, 80% to 90% were seen once. The sequencing used CD4+ or CD8+ T cells sorted from blood, collected in a trial of the OX40 agonist ivuxolimab. The receptors originated from an adult with an advanced solid tumor such as melanoma, head and neck, liver or kidney cancer. Both conserved end residues are part of each CDR3. A D gene is named only where the DNA matches it firmly. Size is omitted from some rows. Given values are once, few, many or a class for expanded clones.

>TRBV6-5|NA|TRBJ2-7|NA
TGTGCCAGCAGTTACTCAGCAGGAAGCCAGTACTTC
CASSYSAGSQYF
>TRBV5-1|NA|TRBJ1-1|NA
TGCGCCAGCAGCCATCAAGGGGATAACACTGAAGCTTTCTTT
CASSHQGDNTEAFF
>TRBV11-2|NA|TRBJ2-7|NA
TGTGCCAGCAGCCTCACCCTGCAGGGGTGGAGCTCCTACGAGCAGTACTTC
CASSLTLQGWSSYEQYF
>TRBV2|NA|TRBJ2-7|NA
TGTGCCAGCATCGGAGCTATTCGACACGCCTACGAGCAGTACTTC
CASIGAIRHAYEQYF
>TRBV11-3|NA|TRBJ2-1|NA
TGTGCCAGCAGCTTAGAGTCGCAGGGCCTGGAGCAGTTCTTC
CASSLESQGLEQFF
>TRBV7-9|NA|TRBJ2-5|once
TGTGCCAGCACGCGAGCTGAGGGGGGAGAGACCCAGTACTTC
CASTRAEGGETQYF
>TRBV6-5|NA|TRBJ2-7|NA
TGTGCCAGCAGCCGCGCCGGTGAGCAGTACTTC
CASSRAGEQYF
>TRBV10-1|NA|TRBJ2-2|NA
TGCGCCAGCAGTGCCAAAGCGATCACCGGGGAGCTGTTTTTT
CASSAKAITGELFF
>TRBV15|NA|TRBJ2-3|NA
TGTGCCACCAGCACCCTGGACAGCACAGATACGCAGTATTTT
CATSTLDSTDTQYF
>TRBV4-1|NA|TRBJ2-1|few
TGCGCCAGCAGCCAAGACAGGAACTCAGGGAATGAGCAGTTCTTC
CASSQDRNSGNEQFF
>TRBV7-8|TRBD1|TRBJ1-4|NA
TGTGCCAGCAGCTTCCAGACAGGGCGGAATGAAAAACTGTTTTTT
CASSFQTGRNEKLFF
>TRBV30|NA|TRBJ1-1|NA
TGTGCCTGGAGTGTCTCTGTAGACACTGAAGCTTTCTTT
CAWSVSVDTEAFF
>TRBV4-1|NA|TRBJ2-7|few
TGCGCCAGCAGCCAAGAAACGAGACAGGACTACGAGCAGTACTTC
CASSQETRQDYEQYF
>TRBV19|TRBD1|TRBJ2-7|NA
TGTGCCAGTAGTATAGGGGGAGACAGGGGATCCTACGAGCAGTACTTC
CASSIGGDRGSYEQYF
>TRBV5-1|TRBD1|TRBJ2-3|NA
TGCGCCAGCAGCTTGGGGACAGGGCCCGATACGCAGTATTTT
CASSLGTGPDTQYF
>TRBV19|NA|TRBJ2-1|NA
TGTGCCAGTAGTATAGAAGCGGTAACAGATTACAATGAGCAGTTCTTC
CASSIEAVTDYNEQFF
>TRBV28|NA|TRBJ1-5|NA
TGTGCCAGCAGTTTATTGGGGGGTTGGAGTGGAGACAGCAATCAGCCCCAGCATTTT
CASSLLGGWSGDSNQPQHF
>TRBV2|NA|TRBJ1-6|NA
TGTGCCAGCAGCCGCTTAGGCTTCACTAATTCACCCCTCCACTTT
CASSRLGFTNSPLHF
>TRBV7-9|NA|TRBJ2-1|NA
TGTGCCAGCAGCCTCGATGGGACCGCGGACAATGAGCAGTTCTTC
CASSLDGTADNEQFF
>TRBV7-2|TRBD1|TRBJ2-1|NA
TGTGCCAGCAGGCTATCGGGACAGGGAGGCTACAATGAGCAGTTCTTC
CASRLSGQGGYNEQFF
>TRBV5-1|NA|TRBJ1-1|medium-sized
TGCGCCAGCAGCTTATTTGGACAGAACGGGATGGGCACTGAAGCTTTCTTT
CASSLFGQNGMGTEAFF
>TRBV5-1|TRBD1|TRBJ1-1|NA
TGCGCCAGCAGCGGAAGAGGGGACAGGGGGCTAGCTGAAGCTTTCTTT
CASSGRGDRGLAEAFF
>TRBV28|NA|TRBJ2-3|NA
TGTGCCAGCAGTTTAGGGGGAGTCGGTACGCAGTATTTT
CASSLGGVGTQYF
>TRBV5-4|TRBD2|TRBJ2-3|NA
TGTGCCAGCAGTCCCGGGACGGGAGGTGATTCAGATACGCAGTATTTT
CASSPGTGGDSDTQYF
>TRBV7-9|NA|TRBJ2-3|NA
TGTGCCAGCAGCTTACGGGAATCTAGCACAGATACGCAGTATTTT
CASSLRESSTDTQYF
>TRBV7-8|TRBD2|TRBJ2-5|few
TGTGCCAGCAGCTTAGGGTCGGGGGGATGGGAGACCCAGTACTTC
CASSLGSGGWETQYF
>TRBV6-5|NA|TRBJ1-1|NA
TGTGCCAGCAGTTTAGTAGGGGACACTGAAGCTTTCTTT
CASSLVGDTEAFF
>TRBV10-1|NA|TRBJ2-1|NA
TGCGCCAGCAGTGAGTACGGTGAGCAGTTCTTC
CASSEYGEQFF
>TRBV28|TRBD2|TRBJ2-7|NA
TGTGCCAGCAGTTTACTTCCGACTAGCGGGAGCTACGAGCAGTACTTC
CASSLLPTSGSYEQYF
>TRBV28|TRBD2|TRBJ2-5|NA
TGTGCCATCCTCCGGAGAGCGGGGGCTCAAGAGACCCAGTACTTC
CAILRRAGAQETQYF
>TRBV19|NA|TRBJ2-3|NA
TGTGCCAGTAGTATTAGCGGAACAGATACGCAGTATTTT
CASSISGTDTQYF
>TRBV27|TRBD2|TRBJ2-3|NA
TGTGCCAGCTCATCCCGGGAGGCAGATACGCAGTATTTT
CASSSREADTQYF
>TRBV19|TRBD1|TRBJ1-1|NA
TGTGCCAGTACCTTAGACAGGGCGTCTGAAGCTTTCTTT
CASTLDRASEAFF
>TRBV5-6|NA|TRBJ1-1|NA
TGTGCCAGCAGCCTGGGACGGACAGAGAACACTGAAGCTTTCTTT
CASSLGRTENTEAFF
>TRBV18|NA|TRBJ2-2|few
TGTGCCAGCTGGCGGGAAAGTACCGGGGAGCTGTTTTTT
CASWRESTGELFF
>TRBV13|NA|TRBJ2-7|NA
TGTGCCAGCAGCTTAGGCATCCTTTCCTACGAGCAGTACTTC
CASSLGILSYEQYF
>TRBV6-6|NA|TRBJ2-6|NA
TGTGCCAGCCTCCCGAGCGGGGCCAACGTCCTGACTTTC
CASLPSGANVLTF
>TRBV2|NA|TRBJ2-1|once
TGTGCCAGCAGTGAACGCGAGTTTCAACCCTACAATGAGCAGTTCTTC
CASSEREFQPYNEQFF
>TRBV5-1|TRBD1|TRBJ2-5|NA
TGCGCCAGCAGCCCGTCGACAGGGGCGGAAGAGACCCAGTACTTC
CASSPSTGAEETQYF
>TRBV2|NA|TRBJ1-1|few
TGTGCCAGCAGTGGGACTGACCAGAACACTGAAGCTTTCTTT
CASSGTDQNTEAFF
>TRBV11-2|TRBD2|TRBJ2-5|NA
TGTGCCAGCAGGGGGGTCGAACTAGCGGGAGGAGAGACCCAGTACTTC
CASRGVELAGGETQYF
>TRBV7-2|NA|TRBJ2-7|NA
TGTGCCAGCACCATACCGGGGGGCGGGGACTACGAGCAGTACTTC
CASTIPGGGDYEQYF
>TRBV5-4|NA|TRBJ1-5|once
TGTGCCAGCAGCTTAGGGGGGCTTAGCAATCAGCCCCAGCATTTT
CASSLGGLSNQPQHF
>TRBV19|TRBD1|TRBJ2-7|NA
TGTGCCAGTAGTAACAGGGGCTACGAGCAGTACTTC
CASSNRGYEQYF